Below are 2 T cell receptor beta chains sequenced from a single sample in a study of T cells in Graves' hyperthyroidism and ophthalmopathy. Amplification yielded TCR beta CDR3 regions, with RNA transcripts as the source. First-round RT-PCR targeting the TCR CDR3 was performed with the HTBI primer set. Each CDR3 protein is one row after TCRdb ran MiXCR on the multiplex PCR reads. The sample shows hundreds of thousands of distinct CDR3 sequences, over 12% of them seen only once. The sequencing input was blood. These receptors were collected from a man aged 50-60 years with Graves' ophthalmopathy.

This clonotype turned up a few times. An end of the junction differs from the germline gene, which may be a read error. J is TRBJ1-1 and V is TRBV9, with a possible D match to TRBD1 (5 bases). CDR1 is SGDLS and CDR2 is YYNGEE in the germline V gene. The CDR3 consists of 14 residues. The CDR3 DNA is TGTGCCAGCAGAGTAGGATTGGGGGGCACTGAAGCTTTCTTT. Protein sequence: CASRVGLGGTEAFF.

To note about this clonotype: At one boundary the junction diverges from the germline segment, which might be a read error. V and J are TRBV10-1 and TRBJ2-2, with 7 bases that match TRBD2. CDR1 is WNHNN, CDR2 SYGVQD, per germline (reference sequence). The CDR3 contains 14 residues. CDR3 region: CASSPSGNTGELLF. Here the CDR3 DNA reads TGCGCCAGCAGTCCGAGCGGGAACACCGGGGAGCTGCTTTTT.